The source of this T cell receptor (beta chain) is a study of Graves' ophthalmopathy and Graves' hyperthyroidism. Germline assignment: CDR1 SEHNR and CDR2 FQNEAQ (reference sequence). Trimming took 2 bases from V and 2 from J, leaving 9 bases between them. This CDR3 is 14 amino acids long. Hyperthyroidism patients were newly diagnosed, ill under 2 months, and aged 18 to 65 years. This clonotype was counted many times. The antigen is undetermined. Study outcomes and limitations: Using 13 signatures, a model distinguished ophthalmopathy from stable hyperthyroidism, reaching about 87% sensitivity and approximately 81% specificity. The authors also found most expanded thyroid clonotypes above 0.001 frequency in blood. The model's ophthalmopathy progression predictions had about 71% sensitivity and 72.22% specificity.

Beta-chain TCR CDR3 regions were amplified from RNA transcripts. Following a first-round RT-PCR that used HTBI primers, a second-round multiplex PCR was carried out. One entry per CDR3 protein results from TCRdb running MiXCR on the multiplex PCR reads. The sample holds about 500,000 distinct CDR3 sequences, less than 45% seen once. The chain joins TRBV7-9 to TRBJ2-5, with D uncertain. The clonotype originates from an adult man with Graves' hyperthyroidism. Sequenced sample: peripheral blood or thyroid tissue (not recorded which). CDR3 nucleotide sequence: TGTGCCAGCAGCTTAAGCCCGACTCAAGAGACCCAGTACTTC. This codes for CASSLSPTQETQYF.